This T cell receptor beta chain was documented in a study of T cell responses to AZD1222 COVID-19 vaccine (dated by TCRdb to the early 2020s). Describing the broader study: AZD1222 recipients given second doses at about 4 weeks or at about 12 weeks were pooled, since spike-specific TCR depth and breadth were not found to differ between the two schedules. Enrollment into the trials was organized by age into subgroups of 18-55, 56-69 and 70-plus years, and those subgroups contained roughly 150, 30 and 60 TCR-sequenced participants, respectively. A total of about 240 trial participants underwent TCR sequencing, of whom 200 to 220 received two doses of AZD1222 and 26 received two doses of the MenACWY control vaccine.

The CDR3 regions of human TCRbeta chains were analyzed by immunosequencing. Under the source paper's analysis protocol: Repertoire TCRs were checked for matches against a reference library of SARS-CoV-2-specific TCRs that had been generated using the MIRA antigen-specificity platform. Breadth meant the fraction of unique TCRs that were SARS-CoV-2-associated, whereas depth meant the fraction of total T cells that were SARS-CoV-2-associated. Using the MIRA data, each spike-specific TCR was assigned both to the spike region to which the TCR was reactive and to a CD4 or CD8 class. Log10-transformed breadth and depth values were compared by one-way ANOVA with Sidak's multiple comparisons tests. The immuneACCESS repertoire file appears here via TCRdb, limited to in-frame rearrangements. These files lack a portion of the clones; in checked studies, under half of the deficit traces to unresolved V genes, and the cause of the others is not known. V and J calls and clone size are copied from that table; D and trimming were computed from the DNA. The table for this sample lists 50,000 or so clones; approximately 88% of them were counted only once. 14% to 15% of the sample rests with the top ten.

V and J are truncated by 2 bases and 0 bases respectively, leaving an intervening sequence of 16 bases. Including the terminal cysteine and phenylalanine, the CDR3 comprises 18 residues. Just CDR3 DNA is preserved here, 54 bases in frame from base 1. CDR1 and CDR2 are read off the germline V gene as KGHDR and SFDVKD. This specimen's time point label, interpreted: baseline before first vaccination. Samples from vaccinated people were obtained from the UK trials COV001 and COV002, which included a single-blind randomized controlled phase 2/3 trial of AZD1222 (ChAdOx1 nCoV-19) in healthy adults. For TCRbeta chain sequencing, PBMC samples were collected from trial participants at day 0 and at day 28 after the second dose. A note on this clone: Its cognate antigen has yet to be identified. No qualities accompany the bases; no much larger clone lies one base away.

The paper's findings and limits, for the study overall: Most participants were white British and females outnumbered males, and the authors suggested that clonal diversity may have been underestimated. Vaccine-associated CD4 TCRs spanned the whole spike protein, with dominant responses in regions 160-218 and 743-854. Conclusions about previously exposed vaccinees were limited because only six AZD1222 recipients were SARS-CoV-2 seropositive at baseline. Reportedly, close to half of the unique spike-specific TCRs recognized epitopes lying outside the regions that are mutated in the B.1.351 and B.1.1.7 variants. Because no day 14 peak-response samples were available, repertoires were characterized only after the peak T cell response. In the small 56-69-year group, the increase in depth fell short of significance, most likely because of low power. After two AZD1222 doses, spike-specific TCR breadth and depth were significantly higher than at day 0 and than in MenACWY recipients.

The receptor was derived from an adult in good health. The rearranged chain carries TRBV24-1 and TRBJ1-3, and TRBD1 may be the D gene, going by 5 matching bases. Source: peripheral blood, taken on day 0 of AZD1222 vaccination. CDR3 reads: CATSDSLGTASSGNTIYF. The nucleotides read TGTGCCACCAGTGATTCACTAGGGACCGCTAGCTCTGGAAACACCATATATTTT.